A selection of T cell receptor beta chains follows, all from one sample in a study of blood T cell repertoires in COVID-19. Produced via immunoSEQ multiplex PCR; TCRdb's table is partial and in-frame only. The data show 160,000 or so clones, roughly 84% seen once. Sequencing was done on a sample of PBMCs or T cells enriched from blood (not recorded which). The receptors shown here come from a man in his fifties or sixties who had recovered from COVID-19. Each CDR3 is given with its conserved first and last residue. The D gene is left open where the match is weak. Size tells how often a clone was seen (once, few, many) or the class of an expanded clone, and some rows leave it out.

clone_size j_call v_call d_call cdr3_aa cdr3_nt
. TRBJ1-6 TRBV30 TRBD1 CAWSQQGRGSPLHF TGTGCCTGGAGTCAACAGGGGCGAGGTTCACCCCTCCACTTT
. TRBJ2-7 TRBV28 . CASSLLAAPYEQYF TGTGCCAGCAGCTTACTCGCGGCACCCTACGAGCAGTACTTC
. TRBJ2-7 TRBV11-3 . CASSAQQGYEQYF TGTGCCAGCAGCGCCCAACAGGGTTACGAGCAGTACTTC
. TRBJ1-3 TRBV10-3 . CAISGTGVSGNTIYF TGTGCCATCAGCGGTACAGGCGTATCTGGAAACACCATATATTTT
. TRBJ2-1 TRBV7-9 . CASSLGQYNEQFF TGTGCCAGCAGTTTAGGGCAGTACAATGAGCAGTTCTTC
. TRBJ1-6 TRBV2 TRBD1 CASSDFRRQGAKAPLHF TGTGCCAGCAGTGACTTTCGGAGGCAGGGGGCGAAGGCACCCCTCCACTTT
. TRBJ1-3 TRBV7-3 . CASSLRPLDASSGNTIYF TGTGCCAGCAGCTTAAGGCCCCTCGACGCTAGCTCTGGAAACACCATATATTTT
. TRBJ2-1 TRBV19 . CASTALGGLGEQFF TGTGCCAGTACTGCGCTAGGGGGTCTAGGTGAGCAGTTCTTC
. TRBJ1-6 TRBV5-1 . CASSLDVQGKSPLHF TGCGCCAGCAGCTTGGATGTACAGGGAAAGTCACCCCTCCACTTT
. TRBJ2-7 TRBV28 TRBD2 CASSLPGLGMVEQYF TGTGCCAGCAGTTTGCCGGGACTAGGCATGGTCGAGCAGTACTTC
. TRBJ1-1 TRBV3-1/TRBV3-2 . CASSPLRVGSGWTEAFF TGTGCCAGCAGCCCCCTCAGGGTCGGCAGCGGGTGGACTGAAGCTTTCTTT
once TRBJ2-2 TRBV2 TRBD1 CASEVGQGARTGELFF TGTGCCAGCGAGGTCGGACAGGGGGCTAGAACCGGGGAGCTGTTTTTT
few TRBJ2-1 TRBV9 TRBD2 CASSVARTSGQNEQFF TGTGCCAGCAGCGTAGCAAGAACTAGCGGGCAAAATGAGCAGTTCTTC
. TRBJ1-1 TRBV19 TRBD1 CASEGQGHTEAFF TGTGCCAGCGAAGGACAGGGTCACACTGAAGCTTTCTTT
once TRBJ2-7 TRBV28 . CASSALGYEQYF TGTGCCAGCAGCGCCCTAGGATACGAGCAGTACTTC
. TRBJ2-3 TRBV19 TRBD2 CASSIRLAGGPSTDTQYF TGTGCCAGTAGTATCCGGCTAGCGGGAGGGCCTAGCACAGATACGCAGTATTTT
. TRBJ2-7 TRBV9 TRBD1 CASSDGGQGSVYEQYF TGTGCCAGCAGCGACGGGGGACAGGGATCGGTTTACGAGCAGTACTTC
. TRBJ2-3 TRBV27 . CASSLSASGTDTQYF TGTGCCAGCAGTTTATCAGCTAGCGGCACAGATACGCAGTATTTT
. TRBJ1-2 TRBV19 . CASSTGGRYGYTF TGTGCCAGTAGTACCGGGGGGCGATATGGCTACACCTTC
. TRBJ2-5 TRBV7-3 TRBD2 CASSRLAAAQETQYF TGTGCCAGCAGCCGACTAGCGGCAGCCCAAGAGACCCAGTACTTC
. TRBJ2-2 TRBV29-1 TRBD1 CSVEDPAGRQGRTGELFF TGCAGCGTTGAAGATCCTGCCGGGCGACAGGGTAGAACCGGGGAGCTGTTTTTT
. TRBJ2-7 TRBV19 . CASRAQGGPWGEQYF TGTGCCAGTAGGGCGCAGGGGGGTCCCTGGGGGGAGCAGTACTTC
. TRBJ2-1 TRBV24-1 . CATSDPLEGRDYNEQFF TGTGCCACCAGTGACCCGCTCGAGGGCCGGGACTACAATGAGCAGTTCTTC
. TRBJ1-1 TRBV29-1 TRBD1 CSVEVQPGGWFSTEAFF TGCAGCGTTGAAGTACAGCCAGGGGGATGGTTTAGCACTGAAGCTTTCTTT
. TRBJ1-6 TRBV28 . CASSSPTRGNSPLHF TGTGCCAGCAGTTCCCCAACGCGGGGTAATTCACCCCTCCACTTT
. TRBJ2-7 TRBV1 . CTSSPGAGIRGRKYEQYF TGCACCAGCAGCCCTGGTGCTGGAATTAGGGGGCGAAAGTACGAGCAGTACTTC
once TRBJ1-5 TRBV24-1 TRBD1 CATSDSGQGGNQPQHF TGTGCCACCAGTGATTCGGGACAGGGAGGCAATCAGCCCCAGCATTTT
. TRBJ1-2 TRBV30 . CAWSPGVEPVYGYTF TGTGCCTGGAGCCCAGGGGTCGAACCCGTCTATGGCTACACCTTC
. TRBJ2-1 TRBV4-1 . CASSQGTRVWNEQFF TGCGCCAGCAGCCAAGGGACGCGGGTATGGAATGAGCAGTTCTTC
. TRBJ2-1 TRBV7-2 TRBD2 CASSLRISGGAHNEQFF TGTGCCAGCAGCTTAAGGATTAGCGGGGGGGCACACAATGAGCAGTTCTTC
. TRBJ1-2 TRBV5-6 . CASSSRPRGDYGYTF TGTGCCAGCAGCTCGAGACCCCGGGGAGACTATGGCTACACCTTC
. TRBJ2-5 TRBV5-3 TRBD2 CARSLGLAGGKELYGTQYF TGTGCCAGAAGCCTCGGACTAGCGGGAGGAAAGGAGTTGTATGGGACCCAGTACTTC
. TRBJ1-1 TRBV29-1 . CSVGSPGVSLNTEAFF TGCAGCGTGGGTTCCCCAGGGGTAAGTCTGAACACTGAAGCTTTCTTT
. TRBJ1-6 TRBV5-5 . CASSLAGEDSPLHF TGTGCCAGCAGCTTGGCAGGGGAAGATTCACCCCTCCACTTT
. TRBJ2-3 TRBV24-1 TRBD2 CATGGGLAGDTDTQYF TGTGCCACCGGCGGGGGACTAGCGGGAGACACAGATACGCAGTATTTT
many TRBJ2-7 TRBV5-1 . CASSLVDNSYEQYF TGCGCCAGCAGCTTGGTCGACAACTCCTACGAGCAGTACTTC
. TRBJ1-6 TRBV10-3 . CASRGRDNSPLHF TGTGCCTCCCGGGGGAGGGATAATTCACCCCTCCACTTT
. TRBJ1-5 TRBV18 TRBD1 CASSPGQGTYSNQPQHF TGTGCCAGCTCACCGGGACAGGGGACTTATAGCAATCAGCCCCAGCATTTT
once TRBJ1-3 TRBV5-1 . CASSAAGGNTIYF TGCGCCAGCAGCGCGGCGGGGGGAAACACCATATATTTT
. TRBJ1-6 TRBV28 . CASSSGRPAAPLHF TGTGCCAGCAGCTCCGGGAGGCCAGCCGCACCCCTCCACTTT